This is a list of T cell receptor beta chains from one sample in a study. Assay used: immunoSEQ multiplex PCR; TCRdb lists only in-frame clones, some missing. The profile shows about 68,000 clones, 85% to 95% of them singletons. Specimen: PBMCs. Receptors were obtained from a man aged 35 to 55 with rheumatoid arthritis. CDR3s include the opening cysteine and the closing phenylalanine or tryptophan.

V gene: TRBV7-2; CDR3 protein: CASTLGGDRVQPQHF
V gene: TRBV27; CDR3 protein: CASSLGWRTGGLRNTEAFF
V gene: TRBV27; CDR3 protein: CASSLRGAGTEAFF
V gene: TRBV9; CDR3 protein: CASSVDGSGGNEQFF
V gene: TRBV5-1; CDR3 protein: CASSLRASGLDTQYF
V gene: TRBV6-5; CDR3 protein: CASTQSLGAYEQYF
V gene: TRBV5-6; CDR3 protein: CASSLKGPAGELFF
V gene: TRBV7-9; CDR3 protein: CASSLELAGARHGYTF
V gene: TRBV18; CDR3 protein: CASSPRTGIDQPQHF
V gene: TRBV5-1; CDR3 protein: CASSLGRLAGYQETQYF
V gene: TRBV18; CDR3 protein: CASSPQGAYEQYF
V gene: TRBV28; CDR3 protein: CASSPSRGGFQETQYF
V gene: TRBV19; CDR3 protein: CASREWPQGANEKLFF
V gene: TRBV7-2; CDR3 protein: CASRPQAGPNYGYTF
V gene: TRBV4-3; CDR3 protein: CASSQVRSGNTLYEQYF
V gene: TRBV4-1; CDR3 protein: CASSRTGANTEAFF
V gene: TRBV5-1; CDR3 protein: CASSPAYGTSGANVLTF
V gene: TRBV18; CDR3 protein: CASSPGPQETQYF
V gene: TRBV6-5; CDR3 protein: CASTQGQGAYGYTF
V gene: TRBV6-5; CDR3 protein: CASSPKGVGTGELFF
V gene: TRBV2; CDR3 protein: CASSGTLGNTIYF
V gene: TRBV30; CDR3 protein: CAWRAWLGTEAFF
V gene: TRBV7-3; CDR3 protein: CASSPRGQAAGANVLTF
V gene: TRBV4-1; CDR3 protein: CASSQITRELNTEAFF
V gene: TRBV28; CDR3 protein: CASSLVGEGVWNNQPQHF
V gene: TRBV18; CDR3 protein: CASSPRGTGYDQPQHF
V gene: TRBV6-2/TRBV6-3; CDR3 protein: CASSLTDLTYEQYF
V gene: TRBV19; CDR3 protein: CASSANRGLLDTQYF
V gene: TRBV18; CDR3 protein: CASSPGREGTDTQYF
V gene: TRBV4-3; CDR3 protein: CASSQGRENSPLHF
V gene: TRBV5-1; CDR3 protein: CASSLVEGRAGDF
V gene: TRBV10-2; CDR3 protein: CACRDWDSNQPQHF
V gene: TRBV9; CDR3 protein: CASSVSGDEQYF
V gene: TRBV7-9; CDR3 protein: CASSFLGASNYGYTF
V gene: TRBV7-8; CDR3 protein: CASSSTGLAGGIVGELFF
V gene: TRBV7-6; CDR3 protein: CASSQFNTEAFF
V gene: TRBV9; CDR3 protein: CASSASSGRVLETQYF
V gene: TRBV9; CDR3 protein: CASSVGLAHNEQFF
V gene: TRBV19; CDR3 protein: CASSKLTGTNYGYTF